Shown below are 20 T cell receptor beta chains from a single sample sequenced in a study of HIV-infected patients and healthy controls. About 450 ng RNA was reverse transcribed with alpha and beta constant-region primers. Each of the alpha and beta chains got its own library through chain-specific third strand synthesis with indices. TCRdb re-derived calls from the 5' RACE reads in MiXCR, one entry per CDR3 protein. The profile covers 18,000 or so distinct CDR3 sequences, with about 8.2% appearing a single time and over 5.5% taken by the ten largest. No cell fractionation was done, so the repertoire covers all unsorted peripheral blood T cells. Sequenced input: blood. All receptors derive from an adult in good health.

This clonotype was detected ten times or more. CDR3 DNA sequence: TGTGCCAGCAGCTTGGGCCCGGGGGCTTTCTTT. Encoded protein: CASSLGPGAFF. The chain has TRBV7-9 and TRBJ1-1; unclear D gene. Germline assignment: CDR1 SEHNR and CDR2 FQNEAQ (reference sequence). This CDR3 has 11 amino acids. With 3 bases removed from V and 11 bases from J, the gap between germline ends came to 10 bases.

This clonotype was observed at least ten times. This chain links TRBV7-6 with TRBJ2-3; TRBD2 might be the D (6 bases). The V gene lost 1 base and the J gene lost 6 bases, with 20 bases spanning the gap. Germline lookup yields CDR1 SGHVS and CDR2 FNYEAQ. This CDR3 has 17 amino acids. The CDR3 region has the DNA TGTGCCAGCAGCTTAGTCGTGGCTAGCGCTGGAGTGGATACGCAGTATTTT. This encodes CASSLVVASAGVDTQYF.

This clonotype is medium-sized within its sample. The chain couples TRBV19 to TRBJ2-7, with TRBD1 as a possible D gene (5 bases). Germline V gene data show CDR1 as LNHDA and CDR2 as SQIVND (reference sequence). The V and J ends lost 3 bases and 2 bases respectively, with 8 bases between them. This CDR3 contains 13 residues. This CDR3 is CASSIGRAYEQYF. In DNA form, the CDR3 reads TGTGCCAGTAGTATTGGCAGGGCCTACGAGCAGTACTTC.

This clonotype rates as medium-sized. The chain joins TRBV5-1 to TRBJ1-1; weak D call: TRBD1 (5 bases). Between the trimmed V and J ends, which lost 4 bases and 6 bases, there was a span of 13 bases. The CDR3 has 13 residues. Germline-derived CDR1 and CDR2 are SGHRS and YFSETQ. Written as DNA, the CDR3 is TGCGCCAGCAGCGGTGAAGGGGCCGCTGAAGCTTTCTTT. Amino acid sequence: CASSGEGAAEAFF.

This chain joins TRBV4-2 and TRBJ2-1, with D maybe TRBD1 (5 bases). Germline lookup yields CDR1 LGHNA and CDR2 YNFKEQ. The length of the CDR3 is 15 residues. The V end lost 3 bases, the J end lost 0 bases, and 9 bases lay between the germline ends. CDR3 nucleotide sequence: TGTGCCAGCAGCCAGGCCAGGGCCTCCTACAATGAGCAGTTCTTC. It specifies CASSQARASYNEQFF.

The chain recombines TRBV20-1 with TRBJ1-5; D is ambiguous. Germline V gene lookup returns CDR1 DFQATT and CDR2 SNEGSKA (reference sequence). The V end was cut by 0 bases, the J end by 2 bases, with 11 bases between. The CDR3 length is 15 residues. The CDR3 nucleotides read TGCAGTGCTAGAGATATGGATAGGGGCAATCAGCCCCAGCATTTT. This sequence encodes CSARDMDRGNQPQHF.

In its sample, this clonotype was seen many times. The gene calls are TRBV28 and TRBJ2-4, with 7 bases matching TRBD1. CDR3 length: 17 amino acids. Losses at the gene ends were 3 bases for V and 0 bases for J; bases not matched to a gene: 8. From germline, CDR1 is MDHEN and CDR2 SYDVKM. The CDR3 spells CASSFPGTDLAKNIQYF. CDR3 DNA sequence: TGTGCCAGCAGTTTCCCTGGGACAGATTTAGCCAAAAACATTCAGTACTTC.

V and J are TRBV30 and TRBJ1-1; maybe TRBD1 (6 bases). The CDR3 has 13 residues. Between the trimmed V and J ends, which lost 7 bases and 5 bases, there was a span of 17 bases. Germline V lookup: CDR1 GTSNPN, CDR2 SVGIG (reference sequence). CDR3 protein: CAFDRGRGTEAFF. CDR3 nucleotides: TGTGCCTTTGACCGGGGGCGAGGTACTGAAGCTTTCTTT.

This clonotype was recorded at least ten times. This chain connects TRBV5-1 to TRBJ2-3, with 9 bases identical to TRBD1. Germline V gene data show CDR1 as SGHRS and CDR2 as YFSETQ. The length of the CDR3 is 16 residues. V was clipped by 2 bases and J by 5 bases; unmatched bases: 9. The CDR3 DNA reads TGCGCCAGCAGCTTAACAGGGGGCAGGGGACAAGATACGCAGTATTTT. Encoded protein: CASSLTGGRGQDTQYF.

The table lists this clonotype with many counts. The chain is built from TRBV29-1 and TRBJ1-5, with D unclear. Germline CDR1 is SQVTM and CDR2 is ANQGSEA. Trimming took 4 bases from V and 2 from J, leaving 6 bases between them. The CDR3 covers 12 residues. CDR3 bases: TGCAGCGTTGGGGATCGCAATCAGCCCCAGCATTTT. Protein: CSVGDRNQPQHF.

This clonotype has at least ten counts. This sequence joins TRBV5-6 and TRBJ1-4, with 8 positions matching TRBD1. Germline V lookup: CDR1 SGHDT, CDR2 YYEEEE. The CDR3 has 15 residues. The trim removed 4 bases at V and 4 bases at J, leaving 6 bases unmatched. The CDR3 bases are TGTGCCAGCAGCGGAAAGACAGGGGATAATGAAAAACTGTTTTTT. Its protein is CASSGKTGDNEKLFF.

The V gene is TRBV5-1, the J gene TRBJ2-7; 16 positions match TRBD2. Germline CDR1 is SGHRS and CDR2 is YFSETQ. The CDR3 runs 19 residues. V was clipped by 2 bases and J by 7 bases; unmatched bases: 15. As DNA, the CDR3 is TGCGCCAGCAGCTTTGGCCCGGGACTAGCGGGAGGGCCTCTGCGGGAGCAGTACTTC. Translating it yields CASSFGPGLAGGPLREQYF.

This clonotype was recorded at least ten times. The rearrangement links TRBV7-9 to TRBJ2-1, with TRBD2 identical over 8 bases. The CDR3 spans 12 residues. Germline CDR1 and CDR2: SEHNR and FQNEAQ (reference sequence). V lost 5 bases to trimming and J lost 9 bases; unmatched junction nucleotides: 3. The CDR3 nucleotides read TGTGCCAGCAGCCCCGGACTAGCTGAGCAGTTCTTC. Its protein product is CASSPGLAEQFF.

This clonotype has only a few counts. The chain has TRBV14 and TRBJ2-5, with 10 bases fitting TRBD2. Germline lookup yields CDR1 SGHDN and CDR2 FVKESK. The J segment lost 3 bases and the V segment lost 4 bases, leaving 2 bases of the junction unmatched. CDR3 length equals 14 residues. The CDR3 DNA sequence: TGTGCCAGCAGCCCCCTAGCGGGAGAAGAGACCCAGTACTTC. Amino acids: CASSPLAGEETQYF.

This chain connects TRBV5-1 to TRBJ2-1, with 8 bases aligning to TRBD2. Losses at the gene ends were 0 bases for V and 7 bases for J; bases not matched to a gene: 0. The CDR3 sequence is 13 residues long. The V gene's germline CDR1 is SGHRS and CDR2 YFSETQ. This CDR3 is CASSLAGGNEQFF. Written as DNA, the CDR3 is TGCGCCAGCAGCTTGGCGGGGGGGAATGAGCAGTTCTTC.

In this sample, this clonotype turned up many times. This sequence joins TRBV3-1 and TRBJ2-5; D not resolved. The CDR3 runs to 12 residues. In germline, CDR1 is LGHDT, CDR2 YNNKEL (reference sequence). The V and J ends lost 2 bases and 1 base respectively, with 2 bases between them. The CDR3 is CASSQPQETQYF. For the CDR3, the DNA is TGTGCCAGCAGCCAACCCCAAGAGACCCAGTACTTC.

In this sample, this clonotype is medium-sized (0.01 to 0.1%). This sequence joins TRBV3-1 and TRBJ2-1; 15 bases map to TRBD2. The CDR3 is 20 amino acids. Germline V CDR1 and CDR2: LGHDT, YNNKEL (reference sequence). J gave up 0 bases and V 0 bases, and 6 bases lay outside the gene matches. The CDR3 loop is CASSQDSGLAGGRSYNEQFF. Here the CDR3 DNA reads TGTGCCAGCAGCCAAGATTCGGGACTAGCGGGAGGTCGCTCCTACAATGAGCAGTTCTTC.

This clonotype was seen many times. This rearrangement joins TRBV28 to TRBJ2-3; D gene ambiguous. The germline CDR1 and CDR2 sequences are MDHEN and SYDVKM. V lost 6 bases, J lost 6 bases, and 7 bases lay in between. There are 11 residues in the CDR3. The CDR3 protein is CASRVQDTQYF. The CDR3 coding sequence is TGTGCCAGCAGGGTTCAGGATACGCAGTATTTT.

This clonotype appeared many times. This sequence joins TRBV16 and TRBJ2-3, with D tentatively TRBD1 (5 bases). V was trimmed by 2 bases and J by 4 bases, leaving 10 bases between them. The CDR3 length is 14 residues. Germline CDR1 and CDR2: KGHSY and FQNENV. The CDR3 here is CASSQRGVADTQYF. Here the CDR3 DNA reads TGTGCCAGCAGCCAAAGGGGTGTTGCAGATACGCAGTATTTT.

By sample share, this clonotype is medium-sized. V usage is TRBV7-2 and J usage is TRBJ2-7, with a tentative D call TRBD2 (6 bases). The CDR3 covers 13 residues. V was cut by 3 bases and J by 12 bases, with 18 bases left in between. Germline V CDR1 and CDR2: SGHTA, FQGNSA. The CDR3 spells CASSFSGAELPYF. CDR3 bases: TGTGCCAGCAGCTTCTCGGGAGCGGAGCTCCCGTACTTC.